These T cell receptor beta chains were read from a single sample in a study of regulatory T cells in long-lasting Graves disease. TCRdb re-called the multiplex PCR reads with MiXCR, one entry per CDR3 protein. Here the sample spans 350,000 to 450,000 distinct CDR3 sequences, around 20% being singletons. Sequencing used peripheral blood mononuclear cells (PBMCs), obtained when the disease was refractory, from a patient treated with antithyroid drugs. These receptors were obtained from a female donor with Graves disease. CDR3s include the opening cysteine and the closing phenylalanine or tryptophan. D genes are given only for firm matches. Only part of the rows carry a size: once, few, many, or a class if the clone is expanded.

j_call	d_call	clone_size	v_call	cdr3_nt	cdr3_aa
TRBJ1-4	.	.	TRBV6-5	TGTGCCAGCAGTTACTCCGAGGGGGACAATGAAAAACTGTTTTTT	CASSYSEGDNEKLFF
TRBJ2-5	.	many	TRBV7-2	TGTGCCAGCAGCTTACAGAGGGGATTGGAGACCCAGTACTTC	CASSLQRGLETQYF
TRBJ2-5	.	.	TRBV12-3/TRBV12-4	TGTGCCAGCAGTTTTAGTGTGGGGGCGCAGGAGACCCAGTACTTC	CASSFSVGAQETQYF
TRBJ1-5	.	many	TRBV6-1	TGTGCCAGCAGTGGACGAGTCGACAGGAGCAATCAGCCCCAGCATTTT	CASSGRVDRSNQPQHF
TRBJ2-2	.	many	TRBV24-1	TGTGCCACCGACAGTGGGCTAACCGGGGAGCTGTTTTTT	CATDSGLTGELFF
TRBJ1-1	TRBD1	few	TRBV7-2	TGTGCCAGCAGCTTAGACAGGGGGTTTGAAGCTTTCTTT	CASSLDRGFEAFF
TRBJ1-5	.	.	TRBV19	TGTGCCAGTACCATACAGGGCCGCGGCAATCAGCCCCAGCATTTT	CASTIQGRGNQPQHF
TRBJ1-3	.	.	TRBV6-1	TGTGCCAGCAGCTATAACCCGGGACCGCCGCACTCTGGAAACACCATATATTTT	CASSYNPGPPHSGNTIYF
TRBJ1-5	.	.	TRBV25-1	TGTGCCAGCAGTGAACTTGGTAGCAATCAGCCCCAGCATTTT	CASSELGSNQPQHF
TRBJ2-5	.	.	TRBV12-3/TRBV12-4	TGTGCCAGCAGTGAGGGACCAACCCAAGAGACCCAGTACTTC	CASSEGPTQETQYF
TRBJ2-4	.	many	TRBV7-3	TGTGCCAGCAGCTTCGGTCGGGATTGGGAGGCCAAAAACATTCAGTACTTC	CASSFGRDWEAKNIQYF
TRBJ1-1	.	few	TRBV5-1	TGCGCCAGCAGCTTATGGGCGGACACTGAAGCTTTCTTT	CASSLWADTEAFF
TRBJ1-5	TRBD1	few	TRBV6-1	TGTGCCAGCAGCCTAGGGACAGGGAGTCAGCCCCAGCATTTT	CASSLGTGSQPQHF
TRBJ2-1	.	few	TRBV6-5	TGTGCCAGCAGTTGGGGAGGGGGCTACAATGAGCAGTTCTTC	CASSWGGGYNEQFF
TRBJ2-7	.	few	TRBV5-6	TGTGCCAGCAGCTTGTTGCTGAGTGAGCAGTACTTC	CASSLLLSEQYF
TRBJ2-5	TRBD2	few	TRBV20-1	TGCAGTGCTAGAGTAACCTCCGGGACTAGCGGGATGAGTCAAGAGACCCAGTACTTC	CSARVTSGTSGMSQETQYF
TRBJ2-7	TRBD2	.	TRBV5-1	TGCGCCAGCAGCTTGGAACTAGCGGGGGAGCAGTACTTC	CASSLELAGEQYF
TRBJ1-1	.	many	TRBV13	TGTGCCAGCAGCTTAGGTCCCCTGGACAGTCAAGCTTTCTTT	CASSLGPLDSQAFF
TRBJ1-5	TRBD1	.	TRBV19	TGTGCCAGTAGTATGGACAGGGGTTATAGCAATCAGCCCCAGCATTTT	CASSMDRGYSNQPQHF
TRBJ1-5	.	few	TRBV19	TGTGCCAGTATGATCACACCGGATAATCAGCCCCAGCATTTT	CASMITPDNQPQHF
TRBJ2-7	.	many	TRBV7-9	TGTGCCAGCAGCTTGGGACAATACCTCGAGCAGTACTTC	CASSLGQYLEQYF
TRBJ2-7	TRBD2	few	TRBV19	TGTGCCAGTAGTATTACGGCGGGAGTGCACGAGCAGTACTTC	CASSITAGVHEQYF
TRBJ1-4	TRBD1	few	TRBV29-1	TGCAGCGTTGCAGGGGGTGAAAAACTGTTTTTT	CSVAGGEKLFF
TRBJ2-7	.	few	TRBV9	TGTGCCAGCAGCTCCGAGGGGGAGCTGGAGCAGTACTTC	CASSSEGELEQYF
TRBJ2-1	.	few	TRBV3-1	TGTGCCAGCAGCCAAGAGGGGGGCGGATCCTACAATGAGCAGTTCTTC	CASSQEGGGSYNEQFF
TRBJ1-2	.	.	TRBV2	TGTGCCCGCCTGCGACAGCGCTATGGCTACACCTTC	CARLRQRYGYTF
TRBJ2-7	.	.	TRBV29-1	TGCAGCGCCGGAGGTGGACAAGGATCCTACGAGCAGTACTTC	CSAGGGQGSYEQYF
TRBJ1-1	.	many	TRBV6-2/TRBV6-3	TGTGCCAGCAGTTACTCGAGAGGGCGGACGAACACTGAAGCTTTCTTT	CASSYSRGRTNTEAFF
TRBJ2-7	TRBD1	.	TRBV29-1	TGCAGCGTTGTCGGACAGGGCTCCGAGCAGTACTTC	CSVVGQGSEQYF
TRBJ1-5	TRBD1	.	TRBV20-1	TGCAGTGCTTCGACAGGGGAGGTGAAGCCCCGGCATTTT	CSASTGEVKPRHF
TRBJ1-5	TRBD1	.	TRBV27	TGTGCCAGCAGCCACAGGGGGTACGGTCAGCCCCAGCATTTT	CASSHRGYGQPQHF
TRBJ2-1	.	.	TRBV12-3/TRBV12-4	TGTGCCACCACCATCGGGGGGCCCTCCTACAATGAGCAGTTCTTC	CATTIGGPSYNEQFF
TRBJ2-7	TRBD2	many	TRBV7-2	TGTGCCAGCTCCCTCTCGTGGGAGGGCCCCTACGAGCAGTACTTC	CASSLSWEGPYEQYF
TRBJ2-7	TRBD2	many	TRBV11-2	TGTGCCAGCAGCTTGGGGGGGAACGAGCAGTACTTC	CASSLGGNEQYF
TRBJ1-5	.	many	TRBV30	TGTGCCTGGAGTGTCGCGGGGACTAGCAATCAGCCCCAGCATTTT	CAWSVAGTSNQPQHF
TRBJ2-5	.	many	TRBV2	TGTGCCAGCAGTGAAGACGGCGGGACCCAAGAGACCCAGTACTTC	CASSEDGGTQETQYF
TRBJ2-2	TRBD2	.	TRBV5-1	TGCGCCAGCACCAGGACTAGCGGCCCGAACACCGGGGAGCTGTTTTTT	CASTRTSGPNTGELFF
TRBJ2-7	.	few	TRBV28	TGTGCCAGCAGGGCACCCGGGACAATGGACTACGAGCAGTACTTC	CASRAPGTMDYEQYF
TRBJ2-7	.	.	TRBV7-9	TGTGCCAGCAGCTCGGACAGACCCTCCTACGAGCAGTACTTC	CASSSDRPSYEQYF